This section outlines one T cell receptor (beta chain) sequence together with its context. The antigen remains unidentified. The sample originates from a study of cytomegalovirus exposure and HLA in healthy donors. Germline lookup yields CDR1 SGHTS and CDR2 YDEGEE. V was clipped by 5 bases and J by 9 bases; unmatched bases: 8. This CDR3 region has 14 residues. Overall study results and limits: One later analysis reportedly identified an Asian-associated ancestry cluster that showed fewer N-insertions than the approximately 670-donor mean.

The PCR employed 60 Vbeta primers together with 13 Jbeta primers. TCRdb's table, derived via immunoSEQ multiplex PCR, lists solely in-frame clones and lacks some. The sample includes approximately 260,000 clones, about 90% seen only once; the top ten take 1.5% to 2%. The TCR originated in a girl aged 2-10 years in good health and CMV-seronegative. What was sequenced was PBMCs. V and J are TRBV5-8 and TRBJ1-5; 10 nucleotides line up with TRBD1. As DNA, the CDR3 is TGTGCCAGCAGGGTCGGGACAGGGGTCGGGCCCCAGCATTTT. It specifies CASRVGTGVGPQHF.